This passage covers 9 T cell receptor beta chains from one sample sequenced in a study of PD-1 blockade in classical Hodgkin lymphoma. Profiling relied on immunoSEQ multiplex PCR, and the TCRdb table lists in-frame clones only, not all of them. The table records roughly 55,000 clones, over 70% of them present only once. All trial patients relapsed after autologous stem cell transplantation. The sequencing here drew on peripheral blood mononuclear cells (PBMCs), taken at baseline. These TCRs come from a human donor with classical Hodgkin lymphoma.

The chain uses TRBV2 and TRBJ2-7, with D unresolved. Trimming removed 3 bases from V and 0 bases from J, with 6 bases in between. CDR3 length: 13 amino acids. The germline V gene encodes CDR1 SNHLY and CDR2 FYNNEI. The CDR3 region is CASSEANSYEQYV. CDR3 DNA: TGTGCCAGCAGTGAGGCTAACTCCTACGAGCAGTACGTC.

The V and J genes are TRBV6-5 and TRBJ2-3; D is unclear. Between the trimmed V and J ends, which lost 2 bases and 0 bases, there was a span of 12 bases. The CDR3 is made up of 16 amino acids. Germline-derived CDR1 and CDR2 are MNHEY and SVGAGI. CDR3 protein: CASSYINTLSTDTQYF. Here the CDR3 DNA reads TGTGCCAGCAGTTACATAAACACGCTGAGCACAGATACGCAGTATTTT.

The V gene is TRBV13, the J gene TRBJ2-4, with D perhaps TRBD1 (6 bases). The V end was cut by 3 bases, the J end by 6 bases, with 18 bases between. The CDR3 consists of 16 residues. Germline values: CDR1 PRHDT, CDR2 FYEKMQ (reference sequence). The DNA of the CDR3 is TGTGCCAGCAGCTTCAACCCTGTGGGACACGGAAACATTCAGTACTTC. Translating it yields CASSFNPVGHGNIQYF.

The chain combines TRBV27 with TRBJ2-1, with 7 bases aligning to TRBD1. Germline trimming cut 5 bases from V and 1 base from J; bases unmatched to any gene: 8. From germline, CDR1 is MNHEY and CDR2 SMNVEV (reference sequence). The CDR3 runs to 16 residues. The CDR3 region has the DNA TGTGCCAGCAGTATACTGACAGGGCCGTCCTACAATGAGCAGTTCTTC. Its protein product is CASSILTGPSYNEQFF.

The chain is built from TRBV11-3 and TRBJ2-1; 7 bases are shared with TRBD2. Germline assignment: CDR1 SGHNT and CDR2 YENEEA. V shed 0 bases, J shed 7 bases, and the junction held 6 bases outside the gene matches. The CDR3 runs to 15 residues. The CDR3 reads CASSLELGLLNEQFF. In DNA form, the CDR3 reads TGTGCCAGCAGCTTAGAATTGGGACTACTAAATGAGCAGTTCTTC.

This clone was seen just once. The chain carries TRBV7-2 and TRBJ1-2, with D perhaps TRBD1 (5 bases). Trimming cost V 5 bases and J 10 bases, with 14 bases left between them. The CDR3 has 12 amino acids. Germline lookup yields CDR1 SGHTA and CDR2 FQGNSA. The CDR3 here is CASSPHDRYYTF. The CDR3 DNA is TGTGCCAGCAGCCCCCACGACAGATACTACACCTTC.

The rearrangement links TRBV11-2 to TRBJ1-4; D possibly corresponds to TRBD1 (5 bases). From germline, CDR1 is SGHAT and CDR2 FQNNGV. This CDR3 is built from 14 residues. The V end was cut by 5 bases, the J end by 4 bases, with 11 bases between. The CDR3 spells CASSPGLSNEKLFF. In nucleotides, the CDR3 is TGTGCCAGCAGCCCGGGACTCAGTAATGAAAAACTGTTTTTT. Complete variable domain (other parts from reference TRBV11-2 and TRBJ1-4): EAGVAQSPRYKIIEKRQSVAFWCNPISGHATLYWYQQILGQGPKLLIQFQNNGVVDDSQLPKDRFSAERLKGVDSTLKIQPAKLEDSAVYLCASSPGLSNEKLFFGSGTQLSVL.

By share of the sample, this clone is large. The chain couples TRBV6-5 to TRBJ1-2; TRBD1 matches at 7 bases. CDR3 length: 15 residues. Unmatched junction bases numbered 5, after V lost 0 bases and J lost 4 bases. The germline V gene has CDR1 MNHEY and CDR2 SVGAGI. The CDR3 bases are TGTGCCAGCAGTTACTCAAAGGGGGCTGTCTATGGCTACACCTTC. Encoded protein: CASSYSKGAVYGYTF.

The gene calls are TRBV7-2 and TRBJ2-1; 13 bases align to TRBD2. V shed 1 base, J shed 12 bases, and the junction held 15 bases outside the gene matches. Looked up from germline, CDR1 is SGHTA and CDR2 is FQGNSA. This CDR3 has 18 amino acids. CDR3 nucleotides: TGTGCCAGCAGCTTAGTGGGATCCGGGACTAGCGGGATATTATGGCAGTTCTTC. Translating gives CASSLVGSGTSGILWQFF.